The rows below give T cell receptor beta chains drawn from one sample of a study of blood T cells in healthy people across ages. TCRdb recomputed calls from the 5' RACE reads with MiXCR, one row per CDR3 protein. Of more than 800,000 distinct CDR3 sequences in the sample, 29% were seen once. Material: blood. The origin of the receptors is a woman aged 80 or older in good health. CDR3s include the opening cysteine and the closing phenylalanine or tryptophan. Fields, in order: V gene, CDR3 protein.

>TRBV7-9
CASSLGGHIQETQYF
>TRBV7-9
CASSLGFGQGYEQYF
>TRBV20-1
CSARDSRKPTNSQPQHF
>TRBV7-2
CASNLAGGTYEQYF
>TRBV12-3/TRBV12-4
CASRTDRRGTEAFF
>TRBV28
CAGSSWTGSCEQYF
>TRBV5-1
CASSRGPGNFYTGELFF
>TRBV3-1
CASSRDRTPGYTF
>TRBV20-1
CSAGDHRRSAANEKLFF
>TRBV29-1
CSVEGRGSEGKRPYEQYF
>TRBV11-2
CASSLTTYLAFF
>TRBV21-1
CASSAGEAFF
>TRBV5-1
CASSTRVTDTQYF
>TRBV6-1
CASSQVPGLAGGNTGELFF
>TRBV7-2
CASTNPSQETQYF
>TRBV28
CASTGPRNTEAFF
>TRBV12-3/TRBV12-4
CASTPRDSPWGEQYF
>TRBV7-2
CASSLGGAGARETQYF
>TRBV28
CASSLRIRGGGNIQYF
>TRBV7-2
CASSPRTGSDTQYF
>TRBV6-5
CASSYQVPGVYHNEQFF
>TRBV7-2
CASSFGKRGVQETQYF
>TRBV25-1
CASSGVNAGGHAEAFF